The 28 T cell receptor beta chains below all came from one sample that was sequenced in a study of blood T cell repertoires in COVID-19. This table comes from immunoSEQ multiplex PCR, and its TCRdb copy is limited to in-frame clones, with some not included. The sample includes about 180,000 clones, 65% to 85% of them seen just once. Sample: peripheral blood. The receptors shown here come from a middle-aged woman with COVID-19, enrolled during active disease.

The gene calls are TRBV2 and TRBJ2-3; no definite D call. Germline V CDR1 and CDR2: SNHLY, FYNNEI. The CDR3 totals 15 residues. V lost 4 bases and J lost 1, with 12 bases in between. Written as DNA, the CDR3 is TGTGCCAGCAGTGGCTTTAGCAGAGGCACAGATACGCAGTATTTT. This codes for CASSGFSRGTDTQYF.

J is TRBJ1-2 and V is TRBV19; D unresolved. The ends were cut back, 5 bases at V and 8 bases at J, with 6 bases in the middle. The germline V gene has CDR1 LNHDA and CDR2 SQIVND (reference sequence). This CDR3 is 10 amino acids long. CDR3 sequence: CASSFEGYTF. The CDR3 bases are TGTGCCAGTAGTTTCGAGGGCTACACCTTC.

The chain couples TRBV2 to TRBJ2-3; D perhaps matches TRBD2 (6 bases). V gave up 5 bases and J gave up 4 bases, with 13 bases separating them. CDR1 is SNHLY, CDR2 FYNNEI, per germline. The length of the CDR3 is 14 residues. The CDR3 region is CASSRAGFPDTQYF. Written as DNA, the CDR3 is TGTGCCAGCAGTCGGGCGGGGTTCCCAGATACGCAGTATTTT.

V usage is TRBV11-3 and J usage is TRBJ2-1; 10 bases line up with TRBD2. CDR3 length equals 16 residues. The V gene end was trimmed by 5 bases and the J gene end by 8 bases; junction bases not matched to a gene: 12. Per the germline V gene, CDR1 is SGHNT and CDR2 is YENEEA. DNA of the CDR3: TGTGCCAGCAGCCCCGGGGGGGGACTAGCGACGGATGAGCAGTTCTTC. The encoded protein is CASSPGGGLATDEQFF.

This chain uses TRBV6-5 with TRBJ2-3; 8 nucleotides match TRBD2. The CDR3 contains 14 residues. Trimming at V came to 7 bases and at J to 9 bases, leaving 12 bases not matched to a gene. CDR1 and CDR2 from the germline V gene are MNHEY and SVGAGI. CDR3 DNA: TGTGCCAGCACCCAGGGACTAGTAACTTCAACGCAGTATTTT. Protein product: CASTQGLVTSTQYF.

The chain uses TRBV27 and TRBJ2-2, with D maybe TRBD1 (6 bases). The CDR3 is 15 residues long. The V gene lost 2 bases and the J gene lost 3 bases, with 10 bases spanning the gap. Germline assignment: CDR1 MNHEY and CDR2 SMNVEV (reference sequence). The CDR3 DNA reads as TGTGCCAGCAGTTTACCGGGACAATACACCGGGGAGCTGTTTTTT. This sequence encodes CASSLPGQYTGELFF.

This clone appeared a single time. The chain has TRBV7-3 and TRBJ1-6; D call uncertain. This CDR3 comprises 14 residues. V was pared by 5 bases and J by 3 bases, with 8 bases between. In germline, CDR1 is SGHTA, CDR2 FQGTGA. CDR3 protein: CASSRGVYNSPLHF. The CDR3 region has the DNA TGTGCCAGCAGCCGGGGAGTCTATAATTCACCCCTCCACTTT.

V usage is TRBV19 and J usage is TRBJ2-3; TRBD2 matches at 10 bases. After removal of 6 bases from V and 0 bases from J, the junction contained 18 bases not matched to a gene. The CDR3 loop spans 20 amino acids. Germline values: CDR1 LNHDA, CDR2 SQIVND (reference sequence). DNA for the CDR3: TGTGCCAGTAGACGATACCATACGTCTAGCGGGGGAACTAGCACAGATACGCAGTATTTT. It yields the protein CASRRYHTSSGGTSTDTQYF.

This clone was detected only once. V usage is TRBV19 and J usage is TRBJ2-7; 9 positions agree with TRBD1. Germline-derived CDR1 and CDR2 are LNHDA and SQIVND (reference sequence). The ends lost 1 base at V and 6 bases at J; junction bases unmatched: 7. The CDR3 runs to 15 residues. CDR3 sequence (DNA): TGTGCCAGTAGTATAGGAACGGGACAGGGAGCCGAGCAGTACTTC. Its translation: CASSIGTGQGAEQYF.

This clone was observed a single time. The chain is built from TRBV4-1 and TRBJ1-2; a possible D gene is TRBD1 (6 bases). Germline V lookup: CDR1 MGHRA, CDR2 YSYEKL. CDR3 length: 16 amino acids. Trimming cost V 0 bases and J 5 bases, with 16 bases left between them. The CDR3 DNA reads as TGCGCCAGCAGCCAAGATCAAGGCAGGGGAGGGTATGGCTACACCTTC. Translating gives CASSQDQGRGGYGYTF.

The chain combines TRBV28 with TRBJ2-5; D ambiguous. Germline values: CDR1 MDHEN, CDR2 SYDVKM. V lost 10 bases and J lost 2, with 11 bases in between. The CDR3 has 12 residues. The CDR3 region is CATSPQQETQYF. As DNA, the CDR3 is TGTGCCACCTCGCCGCAGCAAGAGACCCAGTACTTC.

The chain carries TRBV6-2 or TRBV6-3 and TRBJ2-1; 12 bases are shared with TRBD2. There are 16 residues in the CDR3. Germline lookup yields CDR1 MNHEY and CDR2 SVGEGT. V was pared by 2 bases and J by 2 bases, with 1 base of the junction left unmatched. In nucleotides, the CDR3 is TGTGCCAGCAGTTACCTAGCGGGGGGGCCCTACAATGAGCAGTTCTTC. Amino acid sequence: CASSYLAGGPYNEQFF.

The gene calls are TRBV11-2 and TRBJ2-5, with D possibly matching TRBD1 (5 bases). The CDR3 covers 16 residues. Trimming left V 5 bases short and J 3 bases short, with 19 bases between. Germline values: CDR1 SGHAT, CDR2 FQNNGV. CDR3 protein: CASSRFRQYPEETQYF. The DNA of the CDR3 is TGTGCCAGCAGCCGATTTAGACAGTACCCTGAAGAGACCCAGTACTTC.

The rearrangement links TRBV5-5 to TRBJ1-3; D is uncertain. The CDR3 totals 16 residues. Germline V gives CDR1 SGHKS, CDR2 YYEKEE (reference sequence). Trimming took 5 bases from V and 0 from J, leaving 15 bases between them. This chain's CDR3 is CASRDVVQTSGNTIYF. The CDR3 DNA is TGTGCCAGCAGGGATGTGGTACAGACCTCTGGAAACACCATATATTTT. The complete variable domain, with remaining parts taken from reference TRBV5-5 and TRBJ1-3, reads DAGVTQSPTHLIKTRGQQVTLRCSPISGHKSVSWYQQVLGQGPQFIFQYYEKEERGRGNFPDRFSARQFPNYSSELNVNALLLGDSALYLCASRDVVQTSGNTIYFGEGSWLTVV.

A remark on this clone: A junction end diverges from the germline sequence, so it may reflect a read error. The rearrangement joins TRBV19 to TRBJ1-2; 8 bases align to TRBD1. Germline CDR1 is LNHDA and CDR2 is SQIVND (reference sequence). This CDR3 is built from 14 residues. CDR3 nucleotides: TGTGCCAGTAGTATCGACAGGGGTAACTTTGGCTACACCTTC. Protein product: CASSIDRGNFGYTF.

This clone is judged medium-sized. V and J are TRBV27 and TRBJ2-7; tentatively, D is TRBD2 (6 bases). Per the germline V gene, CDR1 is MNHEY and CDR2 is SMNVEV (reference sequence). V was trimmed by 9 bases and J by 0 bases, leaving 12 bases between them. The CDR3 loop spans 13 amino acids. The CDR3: CASSGGLSYEQYF. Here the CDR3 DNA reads TGTGCCAGTTCTGGGGGACTCTCCTACGAGCAGTACTTC.

The CDR3 DNA follows: TGTGCCAGCAGCTTGTGGGGAGGAAGTGGCGATGAGCAGTTCTTC. Translated, it gives CASSLWGGSGDEQFF. The chain employs TRBV5-8 and TRBJ2-1; a weak D match, TRBD2 (6 bases). The length of the CDR3 is 15 residues. Germline lookup yields CDR1 SGHTS and CDR2 YDEGEE. Trimming pared 1 base from V and 8 bases from J, leaving 16 bases between.

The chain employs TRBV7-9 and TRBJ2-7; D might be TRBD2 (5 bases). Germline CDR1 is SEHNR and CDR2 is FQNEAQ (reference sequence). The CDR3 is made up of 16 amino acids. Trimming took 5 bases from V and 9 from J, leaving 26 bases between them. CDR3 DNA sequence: TGTGCCAGCAGCCCCCCCCGGGAAAACCTTCGTCTAGGGCAGTACTTC. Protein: CASSPPRENLRLGQYF.

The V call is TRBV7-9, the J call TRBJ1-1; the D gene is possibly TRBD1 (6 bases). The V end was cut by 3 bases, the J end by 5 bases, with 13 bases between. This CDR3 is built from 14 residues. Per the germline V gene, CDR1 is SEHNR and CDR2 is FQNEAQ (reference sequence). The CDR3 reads CASSFWERGTEAFF. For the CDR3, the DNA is TGTGCCAGCAGCTTCTGGGAAAGGGGGACTGAAGCTTTCTTT.

Here the CDR3 reads CASSLPGQGDSPLHF. CDR3 coding DNA: TGTGCCAGCAGCTTACCGGGACAGGGGGATTCACCCCTCCACTTT. V gene TRBV28 combines with J gene TRBJ1-6, with TRBD1 matching over 11 bases. The germline V gene has CDR1 MDHEN and CDR2 SYDVKM. The CDR3 consists of 15 residues. V was pared by 6 bases and J by 8 bases, with 6 bases of the junction left unmatched.

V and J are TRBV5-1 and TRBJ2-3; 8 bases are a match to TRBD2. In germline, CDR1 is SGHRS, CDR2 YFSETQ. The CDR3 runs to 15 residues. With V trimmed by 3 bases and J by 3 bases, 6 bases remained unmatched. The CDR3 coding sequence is TGCGCCAGCAGCTCCCAGCGGGGGATTACAGATACGCAGTATTTT. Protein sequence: CASSSQRGITDTQYF.

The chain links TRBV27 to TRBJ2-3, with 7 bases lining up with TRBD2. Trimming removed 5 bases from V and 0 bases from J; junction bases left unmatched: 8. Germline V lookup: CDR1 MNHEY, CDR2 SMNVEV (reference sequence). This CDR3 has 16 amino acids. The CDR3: CASSVTGGSSTDTQYF. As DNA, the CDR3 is TGTGCCAGCAGTGTAACGGGGGGTTCTAGCACAGATACGCAGTATTTT.

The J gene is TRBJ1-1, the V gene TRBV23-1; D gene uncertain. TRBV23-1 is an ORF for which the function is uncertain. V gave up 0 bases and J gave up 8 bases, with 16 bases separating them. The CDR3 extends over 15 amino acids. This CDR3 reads CASSQSVTVAPEAFF. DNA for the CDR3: TGCGCCAGCAGTCAATCGGTTACAGTGGCTCCGGAAGCTTTCTTT.

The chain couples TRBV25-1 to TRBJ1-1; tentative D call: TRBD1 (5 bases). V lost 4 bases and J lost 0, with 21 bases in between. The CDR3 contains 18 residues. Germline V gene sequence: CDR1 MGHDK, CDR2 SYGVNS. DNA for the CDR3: TGTGCCAGCAGTGGGGAGCGGCGGGACTTTCAGATGAACACTGAAGCTTTCTTT. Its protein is CASSGERRDFQMNTEAFF.

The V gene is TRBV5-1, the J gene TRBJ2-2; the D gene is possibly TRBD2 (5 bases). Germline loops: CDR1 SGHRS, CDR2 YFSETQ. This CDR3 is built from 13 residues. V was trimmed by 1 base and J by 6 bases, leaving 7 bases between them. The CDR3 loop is CASSLRSAGELFF. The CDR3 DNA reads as TGCGCCAGCAGCTTGCGTAGCGCCGGGGAGCTGTTTTTT.

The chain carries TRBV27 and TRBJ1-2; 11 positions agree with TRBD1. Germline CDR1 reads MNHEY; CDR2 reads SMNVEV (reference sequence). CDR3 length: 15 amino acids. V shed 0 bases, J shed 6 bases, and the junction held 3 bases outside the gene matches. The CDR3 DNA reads TGTGCCAGCAGTTTATCTGGGACAGGGGGGGATGGCTACACCTTC. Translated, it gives CASSLSGTGGDGYTF.

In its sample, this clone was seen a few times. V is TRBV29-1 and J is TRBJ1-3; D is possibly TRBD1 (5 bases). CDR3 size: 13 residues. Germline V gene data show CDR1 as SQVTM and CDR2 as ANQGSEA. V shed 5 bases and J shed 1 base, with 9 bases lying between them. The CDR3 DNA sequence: TGCAGCGTTCCAGGGCCTTCTGGAAACACCATATATTTT. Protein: CSVPGPSGNTIYF.

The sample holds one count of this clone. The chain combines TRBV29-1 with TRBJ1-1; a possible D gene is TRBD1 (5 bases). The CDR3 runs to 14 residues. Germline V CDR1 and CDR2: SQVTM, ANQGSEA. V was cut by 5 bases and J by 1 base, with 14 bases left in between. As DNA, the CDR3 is TGCAGCGTTTTTAGGGGCTTTGGGAACACTGAAGCTTTCTTT. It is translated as CSVFRGFGNTEAFF.